This TCR beta chain was retrieved from a study of control samples from healthy donors and cancer patients. Assay used: immunoSEQ multiplex PCR; TCRdb lists only in-frame clones, some missing. Altogether fewer than 200,000 clones are present, around 90% being singletons, with the ten largest covering around 12%. The germline V gene has CDR1 MNHEY and CDR2 SMNVEV (reference sequence). The CDR3 is made up of 15 amino acids. J lost 7 bases, V lost 3 bases, and 6 bases had no gene match. This clone appeared a single time. The chain recombines TRBV27 with TRBJ1-5; 10 positions agree with TRBD1. The sequence derives from a young man in good health. The sample taken for sequencing was blood. The DNA for the CDR3 is TGTGCCAGCAGTTTGGCGGGACAGGGGAGCCAGCCCCAGCATTTT. It translates to CASSLAGQGSQPQHF.